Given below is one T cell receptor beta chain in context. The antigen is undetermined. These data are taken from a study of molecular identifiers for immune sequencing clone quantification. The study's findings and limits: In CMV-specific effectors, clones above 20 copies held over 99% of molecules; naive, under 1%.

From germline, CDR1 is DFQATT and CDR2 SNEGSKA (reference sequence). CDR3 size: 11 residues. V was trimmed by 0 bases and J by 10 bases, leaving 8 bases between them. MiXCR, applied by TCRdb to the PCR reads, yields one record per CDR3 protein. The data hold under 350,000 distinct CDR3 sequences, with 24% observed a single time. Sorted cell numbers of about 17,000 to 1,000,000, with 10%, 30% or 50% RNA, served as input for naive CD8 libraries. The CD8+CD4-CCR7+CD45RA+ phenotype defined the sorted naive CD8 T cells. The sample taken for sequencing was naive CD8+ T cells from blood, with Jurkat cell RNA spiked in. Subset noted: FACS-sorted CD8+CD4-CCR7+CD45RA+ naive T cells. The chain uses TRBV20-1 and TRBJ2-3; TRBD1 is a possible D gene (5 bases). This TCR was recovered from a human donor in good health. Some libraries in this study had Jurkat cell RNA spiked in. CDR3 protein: CSARDQGPQYF. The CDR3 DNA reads TGCAGTGCTAGAGATCAGGGTCCGCAGTATTTT.